This is a list of T cell receptor beta chains from one sample in a study of blood T cell repertoires in COVID-19. Some clones are missing from TCRdb's copy, which holds only in-frame ones; the method was immunoSEQ multiplex PCR. This sample carries roughly 250,000 clones, about 90% of them seen once, and the ten largest clones take about 3.4%. The sample comprised PBMCs or T cells enriched from blood (not recorded which). The source of these receptors is a woman aged 40-49 years who had been exposed to COVID-19. CDR3s include the opening cysteine and the closing phenylalanine or tryptophan. Each record gives: CDR3 length, V gene, J gene, clone size, D gene, CDR3 DNA, CDR3 protein. D genes are given only for firm matches. Size is omitted from some rows. Given values are once, few, many or a class for expanded clones.

length: 14; V: TRBV6-1; J: TRBJ1-2; size: .; D: .; DNA: TGTGCCAGCAGTGAAGGCGCAGGTCTGGGTGGCTACACCTTC; CDR3: CASSEGAGLGGYTF
length: 11; V: TRBV5-6; J: TRBJ2-7; size: .; D: .; DNA: TGTGCCAGCAGCTCATCCTACGAGCAGTACTTC; CDR3: CASSSSYEQYF
length: 14; V: TRBV19; J: TRBJ1-1; size: .; D: .; DNA: TGTGCCAGTAGTATATCCGGTGAAGTTGGTGAAGCTTTCTTT; CDR3: CASSISGEVGEAFF
length: 12; V: TRBV24-1; J: TRBJ2-1; size: .; D: .; DNA: TGTGCCACCAGTGACTCGGGGTATGAGCAGTTCTTC; CDR3: CATSDSGYEQFF
length: 13; V: TRBV29-1; J: TRBJ1-2; size: .; D: TRBD1; DNA: TGCAGCGTTCAGGGGGAGCCCTCCTATGGCTACACCTTC; CDR3: CSVQGEPSYGYTF
length: 13; V: TRBV5-4; J: TRBJ1-2; size: .; D: TRBD1; DNA: TGTGCCAGCAGCCCGGGACAGGCCGATGGCTACACCTTC; CDR3: CASSPGQADGYTF
length: 15; V: TRBV28; J: TRBJ1-5; size: .; D: TRBD1; DNA: TGTGCCAGCTTGTATGAACAGGGGGCGGACCAGCCCCAGCATTTT; CDR3: CASLYEQGADQPQHF
length: 17; V: TRBV28; J: TRBJ2-3; size: .; D: TRBD2; DNA: TGTGCCAGCAGTCCCTCGGGAGGGCGTTGGGTCACAGATACGCAGTATTTT; CDR3: CASSPSGGRWVTDTQYF
length: 16; V: TRBV7-2; J: TRBJ2-5; size: .; D: TRBD2; DNA: TGTGCCAGCAGCTTTGCCCCCCCCTTCGGGGGGGAGACCCAGTACTTC; CDR3: CASSFAPPFGGETQYF
length: 13; V: TRBV7-2; J: TRBJ2-3; size: once; D: .; DNA: TGTGCCAGCAGCTTAGTATCCACAGATACGCAGTATTTT; CDR3: CASSLVSTDTQYF
length: 15; V: TRBV9; J: TRBJ1-6; size: once; D: .; DNA: TGTGCCAGCAGCGTAGAAGGGGGGGTTCGCTCACCCCTCCACTTT; CDR3: CASSVEGGVRSPLHF
length: 16; V: TRBV4-3; J: TRBJ1-4; size: .; D: .; DNA: TGCGCCAGCAGCCAAGATCCCCCAGGGGCTAATGAAAAACTGTTTTTT; CDR3: CASSQDPPGANEKLFF
length: 11; V: TRBV20-1; J: TRBJ2-7; size: .; D: .; DNA: TGCAGTGCCGAGGGCCGTGGCGAGCAGTACTTC; CDR3: CSAEGRGEQYF
length: 11; V: TRBV30; J: TRBJ1-3; size: .; D: .; DNA: TGTGCCCGGACAGCGGGAAACACCATATATTTT; CDR3: CARTAGNTIYF
length: 20; V: TRBV6-2/TRBV6-3; J: TRBJ2-5; size: once; D: TRBD1; DNA: TGTGCCAGCAGTTACCCGAACGGGACACCTCAGGGGGCCCAGTTAGAGACCCAGTACTTC; CDR3: CASSYPNGTPQGAQLETQYF
length: 14; V: TRBV7-9; J: TRBJ1-6; size: few; D: .; DNA: TGTGCCAGCAGCTTAGGGGGCCGGAATTCACCCCTCCACTTT; CDR3: CASSLGGRNSPLHF
length: 16; V: TRBV19; J: TRBJ2-5; size: .; D: .; DNA: TGTGCCAGTAGGACAGTAACGTCTGACGGCCAAGAGACCCAGTACTTC; CDR3: CASRTVTSDGQETQYF
length: 16; V: TRBV5-1; J: TRBJ2-7; size: .; D: .; DNA: TGCGCCAGCGCCCCGGGGTCTGCGTCTCCCTCCTACGAGCAGTACTTC; CDR3: CASAPGSASPSYEQYF
length: 20; V: TRBV11-3; J: TRBJ2-1; size: .; D: TRBD2; DNA: TGTGCCAGCAGCTTAGAAGGGGCTAGCGGGTTTCCAGGGGCCGGGAATGAGCAGTTCTTC; CDR3: CASSLEGASGFPGAGNEQFF
length: 15; V: TRBV5-6; J: TRBJ1-1; size: .; D: .; DNA: TGTGCCAGCAGCTTGGCCGGCAGGGTCACCACTGAAGCTTTCTTT; CDR3: CASSLAGRVTTEAFF
length: 14; V: TRBV3-1/TRBV3-2; J: TRBJ2-5; size: once; D: TRBD2; DNA: TGTGCCAGCAGCCCCCCTGCGGGGGAAGAGACCCAGTACTTC; CDR3: CASSPPAGEETQYF
length: 15; V: TRBV5-8; J: TRBJ2-2; size: .; D: .; DNA: TGTGCCAGCAGCTTGGGGAGGGTGACCACCGGGGAGCTGTTTTTT; CDR3: CASSLGRVTTGELFF
length: 13; V: TRBV5-4; J: TRBJ2-3; size: .; D: TRBD2; DNA: TGTGCCACCGGGAGGCTAGCGTCTTTTACGCAGTATTTT; CDR3: CATGRLASFTQYF
length: 15; V: TRBV10-3; J: TRBJ2-3; size: .; D: .; DNA: TGTGCCATCAGTGGGCCGAAAGGACACACAGATACGCAGTATTTT; CDR3: CAISGPKGHTDTQYF
length: 14; V: TRBV11-2; J: TRBJ1-1; size: .; D: .; DNA: TGTGCCAGCAGCACCTACAGGGCTAACACTGAAGCTTTCTTT; CDR3: CASSTYRANTEAFF
length: 18; V: TRBV9; J: TRBJ1-2; size: once; D: .; DNA: TGTGCCAGCACCCAAGGAGGCCCCGGGGGGCCTCGGTCTGCTGGCTACACCTTC; CDR3: CASTQGGPGGPRSAGYTF
length: 15; V: TRBV7-6; J: TRBJ1-4; size: .; D: .; DNA: TGTGCCAGCAGCTTAGACAGCGGTTTTAGTGAAAAACTGTTTTTT; CDR3: CASSLDSGFSEKLFF
length: 13; V: TRBV7-2; J: TRBJ2-3; size: .; D: .; DNA: TGTGCCAGCAGCTTTTCCCTCACAGATACGCAGTATTTT; CDR3: CASSFSLTDTQYF
length: 16; V: TRBV7-9; J: TRBJ2-1; size: .; D: .; DNA: TGTGCCAGCAGCTCCCTCCGGACAACCTCTTCATGGGAGCAGTTCTTC; CDR3: CASSSLRTTSSWEQFF
length: 14; V: TRBV24-1; J: TRBJ1-5; size: .; D: TRBD1; DNA: TGTGCCACCAGTGGGGACAGTGACAATCAGCCCCAGCATTTT; CDR3: CATSGDSDNQPQHF
length: 13; V: TRBV28; J: TRBJ2-7; size: .; D: .; DNA: TGTGCCAGCAAAAGAAGGACAGCCTACGAGCAGTACTTC; CDR3: CASKRRTAYEQYF